The 21 T cell receptor beta chains below were found in one sample sequenced in a study of T cell responses to AZD1222 COVID-19 vaccine. Clones were read by immunoSEQ multiplex PCR, and TCRdb kept only the in-frame ones, dropping some. This sample has 95,000 to 150,000 clones, with around 93% found just once. The sample was peripheral blood, taken 28 days after the second AZD1222 dose. These receptors originate from an adult who received the AZD1222 COVID-19 vaccine.

The chain links TRBV5-4 to TRBJ2-1; maybe TRBD2 (6 bases). The germline gives CDR1 SGHNT, CDR2 YYREEE (reference sequence). V shed 6 bases and J shed 5 bases, with 15 bases lying between them. The CDR3 sequence is 14 residues long. The CDR3 coding sequence is TGTGCCAGCACTGGAGGGACGAGGAACAATGAGCAGTTCTTC. Translation: CASTGGTRNNEQFF.

This chain joins TRBV2 and TRBJ1-6; the D is unclear. The CDR3 has 15 amino acids. Germline CDR1 reads SNHLY; CDR2 reads FYNNEI. V was pared by 4 bases and J by 2 bases, with 9 bases between. The chain's CDR3 is CASSGEGPYNSPLHF. In nucleotides, the CDR3 is TGTGCCAGCAGTGGGGAAGGTCCCTATAATTCACCCCTCCACTTT.

A single count supports this clone. J is TRBJ1-2 and V is TRBV4-3; D gene unclear. The germline V and J ends were trimmed by 5 bases and 2 bases, with 9 bases remaining between them. The germline CDR1 and CDR2 sequences are LGHNA and YSLEER. This CDR3 is built from 13 residues. The CDR3 reads CASSSGPNYGYTF. As DNA, the CDR3 is TGCGCCAGCAGCAGCGGCCCAAACTATGGCTACACCTTC.

The chain carries TRBV4-2 and TRBJ1-6, with 8 bases lining up with TRBD1. This CDR3 region has 15 residues. V shed 1 base and J 8 bases; nucleotides not matched to a gene: 4. Germline V gene lookup returns CDR1 LGHNA and CDR2 YNFKEQ. Written as DNA, the CDR3 is TGTGCCAGCAGCCAAGGGACAGGGTTTTATTCACCCCTCCACTTT. This translates into CASSQGTGFYSPLHF.

J is TRBJ2-1 and V is TRBV7-3; tentative D call: TRBD2 (6 bases). With 5 bases removed from V and 4 bases from J, the gap between germline ends came to 18 bases. CDR1 and CDR2 (germline): SGHTA, FQGTGA. The CDR3 runs 16 residues. CDR3 nucleotide sequence: TGTGCCAGCAGCCCGCTAGACGGGAGTGCTTACAATGAGCAGTTCTTC. This encodes CASSPLDGSAYNEQFF.

The chain combines TRBV5-1 with TRBJ1-2, with D possibly being TRBD1 (6 bases). V was pared by 0 bases and J by 6 bases, with 9 bases between. The length of the CDR3 is 13 residues. Germline CDR1 and CDR2: SGHRS and YFSETQ. The CDR3 loop reads CASSLGRGDGYTF. In DNA, the CDR3 is TGCGCCAGCAGCTTGGGCAGGGGAGATGGCTACACCTTC.

V is TRBV7-9 and J is TRBJ2-1, with 8 bases identical to TRBD2. The CDR3 totals 16 residues. V lost 1 base to trimming and J lost 1 base; unmatched junction nucleotides: 3. CDR1 SEHNR and CDR2 FQNEAQ come from the germline V gene (reference sequence). The CDR3 reads CASSLGAGGSYNEQFF. The CDR3 bases are TGTGCCAGCAGCTTAGGGGCGGGGGGATCCTACAATGAGCAGTTCTTC.

The chain couples TRBV7-9 to TRBJ1-3; D gene unclear. Germline-derived CDR1 and CDR2 are SEHNR and FQNEAQ (reference sequence). The CDR3 sequence is 12 residues long. Between the trimmed V and J ends, which lost 3 bases and 6 bases, there was a span of 6 bases. CDR3 residues: CASSFWENTIYF. The DNA of the CDR3 is TGTGCCAGCAGCTTTTGGGAAAACACCATATATTTT.

The CDR3 nucleotides are TGTGCCATCAGTGAGTGGCGAGAGAACACTGAAGCTTTCTTT. It translates to CAISEWRENTEAFF. This chain joins TRBV10-3 and TRBJ1-1, with D unresolved. V lost 1 base, J lost 1 base, and 7 bases lay in between. Germline V gene sequence: CDR1 ENHRY, CDR2 SYGVKD. The length of the CDR3 is 14 residues.

On this clone: The sample has other DNA sequences that encode this CDR3 too. This chain joins TRBV7-2 and TRBJ1-5; 9 positions match TRBD1. Germline values: CDR1 SGHTA, CDR2 FQGNSA. CDR3 length equals 14 residues. V lost 5 bases to trimming and J lost 6 bases; unmatched junction nucleotides: 5. CDR3 loop: CASSQQGAGQPQHF. CDR3 nucleotide sequence: TGTGCCAGCAGCCAACAGGGGGCTGGTCAGCCCCAGCATTTT.

The chain uses TRBV19 and TRBJ2-1, with D possibly TRBD2 on 7 matching bases. Per the germline V gene, CDR1 is LNHDA and CDR2 is SQIVND (reference sequence). The CDR3 runs to 13 residues. Trimming pared 4 bases from V and 6 bases from J, leaving 10 bases between. The DNA for the CDR3 is TGTGCCAGTAGTAAGGGGGGGGGCAATGAGCAGTTCTTC. Its translation is CASSKGGGNEQFF.

This clone appeared a single time. This chain uses TRBV18 with TRBJ2-7; D is perhaps TRBD1 (5 bases). V was clipped by 6 bases and J by 2 bases, with 11 bases between them. In germline, CDR1 is KGHSH, CDR2 LQKENI. The CDR3 sequence is 13 residues long. The CDR3 nucleotides are TGTGCCAGCTCGGCCAGGGCGACCTACGAGCAGTACTTC. Its protein product is CASSARATYEQYF.

The genes are TRBV6-2 or TRBV6-3 and TRBJ1-5; D uncertain. Germline CDR1 and CDR2: MNHEY and SVGEGT. The V gene lost 5 bases and the J gene lost 4 bases, with 12 bases spanning the gap. This CDR3 is built from 14 residues. In DNA, the CDR3 is TGTGCCAGCAGTCGTCACAGTCGGAATCAGCCCCAGCATTTT. This encodes CASSRHSRNQPQHF.

The DNA for the CDR3 is TGTGCCAGCAGTTACGCCTTCCGGGGGGACTATGGCTACACCTTC. Protein: CASSYAFRGDYGYTF. V is TRBV6-5 and J is TRBJ1-2, with D possibly matching TRBD1 (5 bases). The CDR3 has 15 amino acids. Germline V lookup: CDR1 MNHEY, CDR2 SVGAGI. Trimming took 2 bases from V and 3 from J, leaving 13 bases between them.

The gene calls are TRBV6-5 and TRBJ1-5, with TRBD1 identical over 7 bases. Germline assignment: CDR1 MNHEY and CDR2 SVGAGI. V gave up 4 bases and J gave up 5 bases; unmatched junction bases: 8. The CDR3 is made up of 15 amino acids. The CDR3 here is CASSSGQLMHQPQHF. The CDR3 DNA reads TGTGCCAGCAGTTCGGGACAGTTGATGCATCAGCCCCAGCATTTT.

The chain employs TRBV9 and TRBJ2-2; unclear D gene. From germline, CDR1 is SGDLS and CDR2 YYNGEE. Trimming took 1 base from V and 3 from J, leaving 7 bases between them. The CDR3 extends over 14 amino acids. In DNA form, the CDR3 reads TGTGCCAGCAGCGTAAGTTCGGACACCGGGGAGCTGTTTTTT. Translation: CASSVSSDTGELFF.

This clone is a singleton in its sample. The rearrangement joins TRBV5-1 to TRBJ1-2; D uncertain. The germline V gene has CDR1 SGHRS and CDR2 YFSETQ. This CDR3 is 12 amino acids long. Trimming stripped 2 bases from V and 2 bases from J, with 4 bases between. This CDR3 reads CASSFQNYGYTF. CDR3 nucleotides: TGCGCCAGCAGCTTCCAGAACTATGGCTACACCTTC.

V gene TRBV20-1 combines with J gene TRBJ2-3; the match to TRBD2 covers 8 bases. Looked up from germline, CDR1 is DFQATT and CDR2 is SNEGSKA (reference sequence). The J segment lost 4 bases and the V segment lost 3 bases, leaving 9 bases of the junction unmatched. The CDR3 consists of 15 residues. The CDR3 nucleotides read TGCAGTGCTAGTGGGGGACTAGTCGGCTCAGATACGCAGTATTTT. Protein sequence: CSASGGLVGSDTQYF.

V and J are TRBV3-1 (or the pseudogene TRBV3-2) and TRBJ2-1, with D perhaps matching TRBD2 (5 bases). The germline V gene has CDR1 LGHDT and CDR2 YNNKEL (reference sequence). The CDR3 is 13 residues long. Deletions cut 2 bases from V and 6 bases from J, with 8 bases between. CDR3 DNA: TGTGCCAGCAGCCAATCCGGGATCAATGAGCAGTTCTTC. Protein product: CASSQSGINEQFF.

This sequence joins TRBV6-5 and TRBJ1-4, with a weak D call TRBD1 (6 bases). V lost 5 bases to trimming and J lost 7 bases, with 17 bases between them. This CDR3 has 15 residues. Germline V gene sequence: CDR1 MNHEY, CDR2 SVGAGI. The CDR3 DNA reads as TGTGCCAGCAGTACTCCTCGGGGGGCCGGTGAAAAACTGTTTTTT. This gives the protein CASSTPRGAGEKLFF.

The CDR3 spells CASSLGGRGYQETQYF. The CDR3 DNA reads as TGTGCCAGCAGTTTAGGAGGGAGGGGGTACCAAGAGACCCAGTACTTC. The V and J genes are TRBV27 and TRBJ2-5; the D gene is possibly TRBD2 (7 bases). V lost 2 bases to trimming and J lost 0 bases, with 13 bases between them. Germline V gene data show CDR1 as MNHEY and CDR2 as SMNVEV (reference sequence). The CDR3 has 16 residues.